A selection of T cell receptor beta chains follows, all from one sample in a study of T cells after posttransplantation cyclophosphamide. TCRdb's copy holds only in-frame clones and misses some; the assay was immunoSEQ multiplex PCR. The record shows fewer than 55,000 clones for this sample, with no singletons present. Material for sequencing was PBMCs. All receptors derive from a man aged 35 to 55 in good health, CMV-negative, and a related stem cell transplant donor. Each CDR3 is given with its conserved first and last residue. The order of the fields is D gene, clone size, V gene, J gene, CDR3 DNA, CDR3 protein. D genes are given only for firm matches. Clone size, where shown, is once, few, many, or a class for clones that have expanded.

>TRBD1|many|TRBV5-8|TRBJ1-5
TGTGCCAGCAGCGGGCTCGGACAGGTCAATCAGCCCCAGCATTTT
CASSGLGQVNQPQHF
>-|many|TRBV19|TRBJ2-1
TGTGCCAGTAGTATATGGACTCAAAGGGCCTACAATGAGCAGTTCTTC
CASSIWTQRAYNEQFF
>TRBD2|few|TRBV19|TRBJ2-3
TGTGCCAGTAGTACGTTCTCGACTAGCGGCACAGATACGCAGTATTTT
CASSTFSTSGTDTQYF
>-|many|TRBV18|TRBJ1-2
TGTGCCAGCTCACCACCAAGCAATCAAGGCTACACCTTC
CASSPPSNQGYTF
>-|few|TRBV27|TRBJ2-5
TGTGCCAGCAGTACCAGACAGGTACCGCAAGAGACCCAGTACTTC
CASSTRQVPQETQYF
>-|many|TRBV10-3|TRBJ1-2
TGTGCCATCAGTGAGTCGGAGTTGGGGGGGGATGGCTACACCTTC
CAISESELGGDGYTF
>TRBD1|many|TRBV6-5|TRBJ1-1
TGTGCCAGCAGCCCCGGGACAGCTGGGAACACTGAAGCTTTCTTT
CASSPGTAGNTEAFF
>-|many|TRBV27|TRBJ1-1
TGTGCCAGCAGTGCCCGGGGAGGGGCTACTGAAGCTTTCTTT
CASSARGGATEAFF
>-|many|TRBV15|TRBJ2-3
TGTGCCACCAGCCCTATTTTGGGGCGCCTGGATACGCAGTATTTT
CATSPILGRLDTQYF
>-|many|TRBV6-5|TRBJ1-6
TGTGCCAGCAGGCAGGGTAAAGATTCACCCCTCCACTTT
CASRQGKDSPLHF
>TRBD1|many|TRBV5-1|TRBJ1-2
TGCGCCAGCAGCTTGGAAGGACAGGGAGGTGGCTACACCTTC
CASSLEGQGGGYTF
>-|many|TRBV5-6|TRBJ2-5
TGTGCCAGCAGCATCGATCGGGGAGAGACCCAGTACTTC
CASSIDRGETQYF
>-|-|TRBV11-2|TRBJ2-1
TGTGCCAGCAGCTTGGGACTGTACAATGAGCAGTTCTTC
CASSLGLYNEQFF
>-|many|TRBV7-2|TRBJ1-2
TGTGCCAGCAGCTTAGGGACAGCATATGGCTACACCTTC
CASSLGTAYGYTF
>TRBD1|many|TRBV7-3|TRBJ1-1
TGTGCCAGCAGCTTTAACAGGGGTGGGGACACTGAAGCTTTCTTT
CASSFNRGGDTEAFF
>-|-|TRBV27|TRBJ1-4
TGTGCCAGCAGTTTTCTAGGACAGACTAATGAAAAACTGTTTTTT
CASSFLGQTNEKLFF
>TRBD2|many|TRBV15|TRBJ2-1
TGTGCCACCAGCATCAGCGGGGGCTACAATGAGCAGTTCTTC
CATSISGGYNEQFF
>-|few|TRBV29-1|TRBJ2-5
TGCAGCGTTGAAGGTCGGTACCAAGAGACCCAGTACTTC
CSVEGRYQETQYF
>-|many|TRBV11-2|TRBJ1-1
TGTGCCAGCAGCTTATCAGTCGCAGTTGTCACTGAAGCTTTCTTT
CASSLSVAVVTEAFF
>TRBD2|-|TRBV9|TRBJ2-5
TGTGCCAGCAGCACTTCGGGGGGGGTGAGGGAGACCCAGTACTTC
CASSTSGGVRETQYF
>TRBD1|many|TRBV7-9|TRBJ2-6
TGTGCCAGCAGCCCCGGACAGGGAAGAACTGGGGCCAACGTCCTGACTTTC
CASSPGQGRTGANVLTF
>-|few|TRBV7-2|TRBJ1-2
TGTGCCAGCAGCTTAGCAGGGAGTGGCTACACCTTC
CASSLAGSGYTF
>-|many|TRBV6-1|TRBJ1-1
TGTGCCAGCAGAAGCCCCCCTTATACGAACACTGAAGCTTTCTTT
CASRSPPYTNTEAFF
>-|many|TRBV11-1|TRBJ2-3
TGTGCCAGCAGCTTAACGCGGATTAACACAGATACGCAGTATTTT
CASSLTRINTDTQYF
>-|many|TRBV6-1|TRBJ2-7
TGTGCCAGCAGTGTATGGACAGCCTACGAGCAGTACTTC
CASSVWTAYEQYF
>-|many|TRBV5-1|TRBJ2-2
TGCGCCAGCAGCTTGGATCCTAGAACGAACACCGGGGAGCTGTTTTTT
CASSLDPRTNTGELFF
>-|many|TRBV29-1|TRBJ1-3
TGCAGCGTTGAAGGTAGTGGAAACACCATATATTTT
CSVEGSGNTIYF
>TRBD2|-|TRBV27|TRBJ2-6
TGTGCCAGCAGTGGAGCGGGGGGGCTCGGGGCCAACGTCCTGACTTTC
CASSGAGGLGANVLTF
>TRBD1|many|TRBV6-5|TRBJ1-4
TGTGCCAGCAGTTACGGACAGGGAACGGAAAAACTGTTTTTT
CASSYGQGTEKLFF